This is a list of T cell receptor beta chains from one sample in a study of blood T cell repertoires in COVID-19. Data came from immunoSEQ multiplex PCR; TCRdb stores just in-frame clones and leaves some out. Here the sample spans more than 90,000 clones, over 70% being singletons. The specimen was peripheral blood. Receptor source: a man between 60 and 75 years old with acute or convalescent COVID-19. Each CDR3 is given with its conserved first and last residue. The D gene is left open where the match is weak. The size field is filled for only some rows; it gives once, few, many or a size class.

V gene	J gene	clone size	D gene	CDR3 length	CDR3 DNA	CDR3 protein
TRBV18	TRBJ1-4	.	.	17	TGTGCCAGCTCACTCCCGACAGGAGGAACAACTAATGAAAAACTGTTTTTT	CASSLPTGGTTNEKLFF
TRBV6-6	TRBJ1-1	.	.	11	TGTGCCAGCAGTTTTCCCCAGGGAGCTTTCTTT	CASSFPQGAFF
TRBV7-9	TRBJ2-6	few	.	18	TGTGCCAGCAGCTCCTCTATGTCAGGGTCGGCTGGGGCCAACGTCCTGACTTTC	CASSSSMSGSAGANVLTF
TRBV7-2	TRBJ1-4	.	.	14	TGTGCCAGCAGCCCGAGGTACGATTCTGAAAAACTGTTTTTT	CASSPRYDSEKLFF
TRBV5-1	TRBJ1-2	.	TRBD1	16	TGCGCCAGCAGCTTGGAACCGGGACAGGATAACTATGGCTACACCTTC	CASSLEPGQDNYGYTF
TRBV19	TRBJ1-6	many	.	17	TGTGCCAGTACCAAAAGCCGGCAGGGGAACTATAATTCACCCCTCCACTTT	CASTKSRQGNYNSPLHF
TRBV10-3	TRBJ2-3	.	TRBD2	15	TGTGCCATCAGTGATAGGGGACTAGGGGCAGATACGCAGTATTTT	CAISDRGLGADTQYF
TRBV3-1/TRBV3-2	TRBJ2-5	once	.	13	TGTGCCAGCAGCCCTAACTACCAAGAGACCCAGTACTTC	CASSPNYQETQYF
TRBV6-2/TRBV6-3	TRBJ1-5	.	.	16	TGTGCCAGCAGTGAGGACCAGGGTTTGCCCAATCAGCCCCAGCATTTT	CASSEDQGLPNQPQHF
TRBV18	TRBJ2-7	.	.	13	TGTGCCAGCTCACCACCGGCGACAGACGAGCAGTACTTC	CASSPPATDEQYF
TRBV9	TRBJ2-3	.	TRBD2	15	TGTGCCAGCAACGGACTAGCGGGAGGCACAGATACGCAGTATTTT	CASNGLAGGTDTQYF
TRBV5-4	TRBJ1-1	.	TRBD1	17	TGTGCCAGCAGCTTGGGCCAGGGGGCCGGGATGAACACTGAAGCTTTCTTT	CASSLGQGAGMNTEAFF
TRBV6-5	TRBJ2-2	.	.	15	TGTGCCAGCAGTAGAAGACAGGTGATCACCGGGGAGCTGTTTTTT	CASSRRQVITGELFF
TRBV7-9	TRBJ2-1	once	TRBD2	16	TGTGCCAGCAGCTTAGTCGGCGGGAGGTCCTACAATGAGCAGTTCTTC	CASSLVGGRSYNEQFF
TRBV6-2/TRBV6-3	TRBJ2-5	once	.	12	TGTGCCAGCAGTTCGTACCAAGAGACCCAGTACTTC	CASSSYQETQYF
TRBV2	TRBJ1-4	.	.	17	TGTGCCAGCAGTGGACGGGGCCACGGGGGGTCTAATGAAAAACTGTTTTTT	CASSGRGHGGSNEKLFF
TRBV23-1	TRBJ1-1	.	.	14	TGCGCCAGCAGTCTGAGGGAGGGGGTCACTGAAGCTTTCTTT	CASSLREGVTEAFF
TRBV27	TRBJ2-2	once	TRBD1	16	TGTGCCAGCAGTCCCTCGGGACAGGGGTCCACCGGGGAGCTGTTTTTT	CASSPSGQGSTGELFF
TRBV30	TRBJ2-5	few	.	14	TGTGCCTGGAGGGGGGCCCAGGGGGGTGAGACCCAGTACTTC	CAWRGAQGGETQYF
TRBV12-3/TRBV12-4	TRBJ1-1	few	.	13	TGTGCCAGCAGTATTGGCGGGGCAGCTGAAGCTTTCTTT	CASSIGGAAEAFF
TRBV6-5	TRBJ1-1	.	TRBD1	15	TGTGCCAGCAGGAAACAGGGGCGGGCGGGCACTGAAGCTTTCTTT	CASRKQGRAGTEAFF